This TCR beta chain was sequenced for a study of identical twins. Study-level findings and limits: Among beta out-of-frame sequences, excess sharing between twins appeared weaker. The study reached conclusions through statistical analysis that was cross-sectional, not following the same donors. Insertions were reduced in abundant cord blood beta clonotypes but not in memory repertoires.

This clonotype was seen repeatedly, ten times or more. What it binds is unknown. Template switching added a universal primer site; cDNA carried unique molecular identifiers. Each CDR3 protein gets one entry after TCRdb re-called the 5' RACE reads with MiXCR. Seen here are about 250,000 distinct CDR3 sequences, over 13% observed once, and the top ten hold 8.5% to 10%. From germline, CDR1 is SQVTM and CDR2 ANQGSEA. The CDR3 runs 15 residues. J gave up 7 bases and V 4 bases, and 11 bases lay outside the gene matches. This TCR was sampled from a woman aged 18 to 35 in good health. Material for sequencing was memory (CD45RO+) T cells sorted from blood. The chain carries TRBV29-1 and TRBJ2-1; TRBD2 aligns across 9 bases. The CDR3: CSVVGSGTSINEQFF. The CDR3 nucleotides read TGCAGCGTTGTAGGGTCCGGGACTAGCATAAATGAGCAGTTCTTC.